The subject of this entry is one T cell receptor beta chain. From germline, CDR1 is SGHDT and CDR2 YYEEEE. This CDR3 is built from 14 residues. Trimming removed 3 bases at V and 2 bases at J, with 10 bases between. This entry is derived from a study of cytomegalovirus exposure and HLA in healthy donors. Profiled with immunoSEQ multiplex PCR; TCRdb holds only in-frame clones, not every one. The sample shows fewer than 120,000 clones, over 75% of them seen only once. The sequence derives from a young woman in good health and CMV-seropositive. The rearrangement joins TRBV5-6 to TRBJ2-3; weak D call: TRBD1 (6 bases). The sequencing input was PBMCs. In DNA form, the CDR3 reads TGTGCCAGCAGCTCCAGGGGTTCCACAGATACGCAGTATTTT. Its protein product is CASSSRGSTDTQYF. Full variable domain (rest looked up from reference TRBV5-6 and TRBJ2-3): DAGVTQSPTHLIKTRGQQVTLRCSPKSGHDTVSWYQQALGQGPQFIFQYYEEEERQRGNFPDRFSGHQFPNYSSELNVNALLLGDSALYLCASSSRGSTDTQYFGPGTRLTVL.